This TCR beta chain was recovered during a study of T-cell memory formation after mild COVID-19. Turning to this clonotype: What it recognizes is unknown.

Overall study results and limits: Clones that contracted clustered mainly in CM and EM if CD4+ and in EMRA if CD8+. Balance between CD4 and CD8 was seen in clones contracting day 15 to 85, and a CD4+ lean was seen in later expanders.

The CDR3 contains 15 residues. The V and J ends lost 4 bases and 3 bases respectively, with 18 bases between them. Germline V gene data show CDR1 as SQVTM and CDR2 as ANQGSEA. UMIs and sample barcodes were carried by the TCR alpha and TCR beta cDNA libraries that 5'RACE produced using constant-segment primers. MiXCR, run by TCRdb on the 5' RACE reads, gives a single entry per CDR3 protein. The sample yields fewer than 250,000 distinct CDR3 sequences, roughly 27% seen once. V is TRBV29-1 and J is TRBJ1-2; D not resolved. Material for sequencing was PBMCs or a T cell subset sorted from them (not recorded which). The TCR originated in an adult woman who had mild COVID-19 (a few samples of this study predate the infection). Cell type and time point are not known. Here the CDR3 reads CSVGGGRDGYYGYTF. For the CDR3, the DNA is TGCAGCGTTGGGGGTGGAAGAGACGGATACTATGGCTACACCTTC. Filled out from reference TRBV29-1 and TRBJ1-2, the complete variable domain reads SAVISQKPSRDICQRGTSLTIQCQVDSQVTMMFWYRQQPGQSLTLIATANQGSEATYESGFVIDKFPISRPNLTFSTLTVSNMSPEDSSIYLCSVGGGRDGYYGYTFGSGTRLTVV.